This TCR beta chain was documented in a study of T cell changes during pregnancy in multiple sclerosis. Assay used: immunoSEQ multiplex PCR; TCRdb lists only in-frame clones, some missing. The sample consists of about 43,000 clones, about nine tenths of them appearing once. Germline V lookup: CDR1 SGHTA, CDR2 FQGNSA. This CDR3 has 15 amino acids. Germline trimming cut 6 bases from V and 4 bases from J; bases unmatched to any gene: 8. This clonotype originated in a female donor in good health, enrolled as a control in a pregnancy study. This rearrangement joins TRBV7-2 to TRBJ2-1, with 8 bases aligning to TRBD2. The specimen was peripheral blood, collected in the second trimester of pregnancy. The CDR3 DNA is TGTGCCAGCAGATACAGCGGGGGAGATTACAATGAGCAGTTCTTC. It codes for CASRYSGGDYNEQFF. Complete variable domain (other parts from reference TRBV7-2 and TRBJ2-1): GAGVSQSPSNKVTEKGKDVELRCDPISGHTALYWYRQSLGQGLEFLIYFQGNSAPDKSGLPSDRFSAERTGGSVSTLTIQRTQQEDSAVYLCASRYSGGDYNEQFFGPGTRLTVL.